A selection of T cell receptor beta chains follows, all from one sample in a study of beta chain features in type 1 diabetes. Sequenced by immunoSEQ multiplex PCR; TCRdb stores in-frame clones only, minus some. This table holds 120,000 to 150,000 clones, approximately 13% found once. Sequenced: central memory CD4+ T cells from blood. Source of these receptors: a man younger than 30 with type 1 diabetes. Both conserved end residues are part of each CDR3.

J gene	V gene	CDR3 protein
TRBJ2-5	TRBV4-2	CASSQDRWQGRETQYF
TRBJ1-4	TRBV2	CASRGTVATNEKLFF
TRBJ2-7	TRBV5-6	CASSLVGTGYEQYF
TRBJ2-6	TRBV25-1	CASLQGVGSGANVLTF
TRBJ1-2	TRBV7-9	CASSLAEPALGGGYTF
TRBJ1-6	TRBV19	CASTSGTGLALALHF
TRBJ1-2	TRBV5-1	CASSPRTGYGYTF
TRBJ2-7	TRBV7-8	CASSLVPFGKGTYEQYF
TRBJ1-2	TRBV5-4	CASRGQGAGYGYTF
TRBJ2-7	TRBV27	CASRAPTGVYEQYF
TRBJ2-1	TRBV28	CASSTWRSEQFF
TRBJ2-7	TRBV30	CAWTKDRGLTYEQYF
TRBJ2-5	TRBV19	CASSRIAGGPETQYF
TRBJ1-6	TRBV19	CASGPGGVYNSPLHF
TRBJ2-5	TRBV7-2	CASSLGAAEETQYF
TRBJ2-7	TRBV5-1	CASRGQDGPYEQYF
TRBJ1-5	TRBV27	CASSFVGQPQHF
TRBJ1-1	TRBV5-1	CASSGDRLNTEAFF
TRBJ2-1	TRBV10-3	CATQQAGGRYNEQFF